The entry that follows covers one TCR beta chain sequence. What it binds is not known. Collection yielded about 2.5 ml of blood per donor. The data originate from a study of monozygotic twins with inflammatory bowel disease. Researchers used template switching to add UMIs featuring a 6-nucleotide sample barcode. No DNA is given; TCRdb re-called the 5' RACE reads and lists each CDR3 protein once. This sample's table reports 110,000 to 150,000 distinct CDR3 sequences. This CDR3 region has 15 residues. Germline-derived CDR1 and CDR2 are KGHSH and LQKENI. General study results and limits: Distinct T cell subtypes could not be told apart. Using the inverse Simpson index, IBD patients had lower TCRbeta diversity than healthy co-twins.

This clonotype was obtained from a human donor with ulcerative colitis or Crohn's disease, or a healthy co-twin of an affected twin (not recorded which). Sequencing was done on a sample of blood. The gene calls are TRBV18 and TRBJ2-7; the TRBD1 assignment by TCRdb is unverifiable without DNA. The CDR3: CASSPLDRGLNEQYF.